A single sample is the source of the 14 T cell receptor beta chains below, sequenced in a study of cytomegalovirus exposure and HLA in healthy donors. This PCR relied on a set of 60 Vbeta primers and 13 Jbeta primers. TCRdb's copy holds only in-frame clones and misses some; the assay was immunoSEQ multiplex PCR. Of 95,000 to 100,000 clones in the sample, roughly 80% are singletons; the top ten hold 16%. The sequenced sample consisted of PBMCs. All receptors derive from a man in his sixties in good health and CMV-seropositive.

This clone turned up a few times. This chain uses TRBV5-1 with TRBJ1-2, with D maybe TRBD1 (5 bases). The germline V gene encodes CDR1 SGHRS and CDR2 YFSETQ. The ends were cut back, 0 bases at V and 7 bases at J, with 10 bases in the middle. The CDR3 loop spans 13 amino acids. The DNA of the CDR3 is TGCGCCAGCAGCTTGGGAGGGACTTTTGGCTACACCTTC. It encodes CASSLGGTFGYTF.

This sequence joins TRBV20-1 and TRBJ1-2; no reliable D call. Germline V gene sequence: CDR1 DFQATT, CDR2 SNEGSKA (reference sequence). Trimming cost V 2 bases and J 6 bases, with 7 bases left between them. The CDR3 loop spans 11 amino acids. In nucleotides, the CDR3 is TGCAGTGCTAGATCGACTCATGGCTACACCTTC. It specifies CSARSTHGYTF.

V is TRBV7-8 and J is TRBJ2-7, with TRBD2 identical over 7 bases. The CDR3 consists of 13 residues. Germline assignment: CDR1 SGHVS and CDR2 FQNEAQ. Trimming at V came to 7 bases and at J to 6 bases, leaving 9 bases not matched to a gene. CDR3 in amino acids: CASTIIGGGEQYF. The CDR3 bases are TGTGCCAGCACAATCATTGGGGGGGGCGAGCAGTACTTC.

CDR3 nucleotides: TGCGCCAGCACTCTAGCGGGGGTTCCCTACAATGAGCAGTTCTTC. It is translated as CASTLAGVPYNEQFF. V usage is TRBV5-1 and J usage is TRBJ2-1; 10 nucleotides match TRBD2. The CDR3 is 15 amino acids. Trimming cost V 6 bases and J 2 bases; bases outside gene matches: 5. Germline V CDR1 and CDR2: SGHRS, YFSETQ.

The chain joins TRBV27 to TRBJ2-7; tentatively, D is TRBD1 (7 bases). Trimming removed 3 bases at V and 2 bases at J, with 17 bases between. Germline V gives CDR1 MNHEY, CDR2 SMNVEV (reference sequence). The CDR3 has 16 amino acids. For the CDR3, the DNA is TGTGCCAGCAGTTTTATACTGACAGGGAGGCCCTACGAGCAGTACTTC. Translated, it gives CASSFILTGRPYEQYF.

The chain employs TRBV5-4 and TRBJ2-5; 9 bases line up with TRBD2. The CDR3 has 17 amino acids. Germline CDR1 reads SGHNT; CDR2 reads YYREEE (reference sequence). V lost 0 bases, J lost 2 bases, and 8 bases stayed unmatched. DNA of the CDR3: TGTGCCAGCAGCTTGGCCGGTCGGACTAGCGATCAAGAGACCCAGTACTTC. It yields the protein CASSLAGRTSDQETQYF.

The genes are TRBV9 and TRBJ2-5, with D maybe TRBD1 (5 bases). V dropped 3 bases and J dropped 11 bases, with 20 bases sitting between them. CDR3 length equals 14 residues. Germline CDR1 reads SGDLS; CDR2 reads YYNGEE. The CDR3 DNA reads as TGTGCCAGCAGCGGTGCGGCTTCCTTGGCAGGGCAGTACTTC. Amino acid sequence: CASSGAASLAGQYF.

This CDR3 is CASSIDRGVYNEQFF. CDR3 DNA sequence: TGTGCCAGCAGCATTGACAGGGGGGTCTACAATGAGCAGTTCTTC. The chain combines TRBV7-9 with TRBJ2-1; 9 bases agree with TRBD1. The V gene end was trimmed by 5 bases and the J gene end by 3 bases; junction bases not matched to a gene: 5. Germline CDR1 SEHNR, CDR2 FQNEAQ (reference sequence). The CDR3 contains 15 residues.

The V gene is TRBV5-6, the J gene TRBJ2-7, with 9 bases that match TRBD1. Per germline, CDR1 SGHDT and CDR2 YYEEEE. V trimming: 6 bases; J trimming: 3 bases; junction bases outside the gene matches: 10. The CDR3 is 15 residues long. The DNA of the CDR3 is TGTGCCAGCACCACGACAGGGGGGGGCTTCTACGAGCAGTACTTC. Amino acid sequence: CASTTTGGGFYEQYF.

Here the CDR3 reads CASSRSGNTIYF. CDR3 nucleotide sequence: TGTGCCAGCAGCCGGAGTGGAAACACCATATATTTT. This chain connects TRBV7-9 to TRBJ1-3; no reliable D call. The germline V gene encodes CDR1 SEHNR and CDR2 FQNEAQ (reference sequence). Trimming removed 5 bases from V and 3 bases from J, with 5 bases in between. This CDR3 comprises 12 residues.

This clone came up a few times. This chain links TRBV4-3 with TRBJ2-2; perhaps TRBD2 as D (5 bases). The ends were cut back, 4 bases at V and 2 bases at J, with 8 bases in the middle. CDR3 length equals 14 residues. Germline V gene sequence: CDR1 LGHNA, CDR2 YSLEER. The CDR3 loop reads CASSLGLNTGELFF. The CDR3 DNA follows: TGCGCCAGCAGCCTCGGACTTAACACCGGGGAGCTGTTTTTT.

The CDR3 DNA is TGTGCCAGCAGCTTAGGAACCGGCTATGGCTACACCTTC. Translation: CASSLGTGYGYTF. The chain couples TRBV11-2 to TRBJ1-2; D remains unclear. V gave up 1 base and J gave up 4 bases, with 7 bases separating them. The CDR3 spans 13 residues. Germline lookup yields CDR1 SGHAT and CDR2 FQNNGV. Combining the CDR3 with reference TRBV11-2 and TRBJ1-2 gives the whole variable domain EAGVAQSPRYKIIEKRQSVAFWCNPISGHATLYWYQQILGQGPKLLIQFQNNGVVDDSQLPKDRFSAERLKGVDSTLKIQPAKLEDSAVYLCASSLGTGYGYTFGSGTRLTVV.

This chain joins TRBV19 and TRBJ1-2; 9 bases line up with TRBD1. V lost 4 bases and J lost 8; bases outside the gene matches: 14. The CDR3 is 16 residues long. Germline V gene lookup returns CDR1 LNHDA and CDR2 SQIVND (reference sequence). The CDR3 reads CASSTGTGTWSLGYTF. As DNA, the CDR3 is TGTGCCAGTAGTACAGGGACAGGGACTTGGTCTTTGGGCTACACCTTC.

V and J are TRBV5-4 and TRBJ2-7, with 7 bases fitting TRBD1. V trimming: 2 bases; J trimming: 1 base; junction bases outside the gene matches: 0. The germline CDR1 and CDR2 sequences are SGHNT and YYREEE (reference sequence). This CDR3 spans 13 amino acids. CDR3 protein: CASSLQGSYEQYF. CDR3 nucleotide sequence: TGTGCCAGCAGCTTACAGGGGTCCTACGAGCAGTACTTC. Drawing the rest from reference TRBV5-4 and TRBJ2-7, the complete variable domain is ETGVTQSPTHLIKTRGQQVTLRCSSQSGHNTVSWYQQALGQGPQFIFQYYREEENGRGNFPPRFSGLQFPNYSSELNVNALELDDSALYLCASSLQGSYEQYFGPGTRLTVT.